A selection of T cell receptor beta chains follows, all from one sample in a study of Graves' ophthalmopathy and Graves' hyperthyroidism. In TCRdb, the multiplex PCR reads were re-called with MiXCR into one record per CDR3 protein. The data contain about 400,000 distinct CDR3 sequences, around 16% of them singletons. Sequenced input: peripheral blood. The receptors shown here come from a woman aged 18-29 years with Graves' ophthalmopathy. Both conserved end residues are part of each CDR3. The D gene is left open where the match is weak. Where a row states a size, it is once, few, many or the class of an expanded clone; other rows omit it.

clone size,CDR3 length,D gene,V gene,J gene,CDR3 DNA,CDR3 protein
few,17,TRBD1,TRBV6-5,TRBJ2-7,TGTGCCAGCAGTTACGCCTATACAGGGGGGAGCTCCTACGAGCAGTACTTC,CASSYAYTGGSSYEQYF
many,14,TRBD2,TRBV20-1,TRBJ2-7,TGCAGTGCTCCACTAGCGGGAGGCCCCTACGAGCAGTACTTC,CSAPLAGGPYEQYF
many,16,.,TRBV29-1,TRBJ1-2,TGCAGCGTTGAAGGAATAGGCGGGCAGCGGAACTATGGCTACACCTTC,CSVEGIGGQRNYGYTF
many,15,TRBD1,TRBV7-2,TRBJ1-2,TGTGCCAGCAGCCACTTGGGGACAGCTCCCTATGGCTACACCTTC,CASSHLGTAPYGYTF
many,14,TRBD1,TRBV28,TRBJ1-2,TGTGCCAGCAGTCAGGACAGGGGTAGCTATGGCTACACCTTC,CASSQDRGSYGYTF
many,13,.,TRBV5-1,TRBJ1-5,TGCGCCAGCAGCTATGCTGTGGATCAGCCCCAGCATTTT,CASSYAVDQPQHF
many,12,.,TRBV30,TRBJ1-6,TGTGCCTCCCAAGAGGAGGTTTCACCCCTCCACTTT,CASQEEVSPLHF
.,13,.,TRBV6-1,TRBJ2-5,TGTGCCAGCAGTGGGGGTTCTCAAGAGACCCAGTACTTC,CASSGGSQETQYF
many,14,.,TRBV29-1,TRBJ1-1,TGCAGCGCTACAGTCGGGGCTACAAACACTGAAGCTTTCTTT,CSATVGATNTEAFF
many,12,TRBD1,TRBV7-2,TRBJ1-2,TGTGCCAGCAGCCTGGGGACAGCCTGGTACACCTTC,CASSLGTAWYTF
many,12,TRBD1,TRBV9,TRBJ1-2,TGTGCCAAAGCAGACAGGGGAGTTGGCTACACCTTC,CAKADRGVGYTF
many,15,TRBD2,TRBV15,TRBJ2-3,TGTGCCACCAGCAGCATGAGCGGGGCCACAGATACGCAGTATTTT,CATSSMSGATDTQYF
many,14,.,TRBV20-1,TRBJ2-5,TGCAGTGCGGGTTCGGGCAGGGGAAAAGAGACCCAGTACTTC,CSAGSGRGKETQYF
.,14,TRBD1,TRBV6-1,TRBJ2-7,TGTGCCAGCAGTCTCCGAGGGACAGCCGGCGAGCAGTACTTC,CASSLRGTAGEQYF
many,15,.,TRBV7-2,TRBJ2-7,TGTGCCAGCACCCAGGGGATTCTCAGGGAACACGAGCAGTACTTC,CASTQGILREHEQYF
many,16,.,TRBV12-3/TRBV12-4,TRBJ2-5,TGTGCCAGCAGTTTATCCGGCGGGCCCCCACGAGAGACCCAGTACTTC,CASSLSGGPPRETQYF
.,16,.,TRBV25-1,TRBJ2-5,TGTGCCAGCAGTGAATTAATCGGCCGACAGCAAGAGACCCAGTACTTC,CASSELIGRQQETQYF
many,13,.,TRBV12-3/TRBV12-4,TRBJ1-1,TGTGCCAGCGGCCCTACGGTTGGCGCTGAAGCTTTCTTT,CASGPTVGAEAFF
many,14,TRBD1,TRBV28,TRBJ2-5,TGTGCCAGCAGCCATCAACGGGACAGGGGATGGGCGGACTTC,CASSHQRDRGWADF
many,14,.,TRBV7-2,TRBJ2-7,TGTGCCAGCACCCCTCAGGCCTCCACCTACGAGCAGTACTTC,CASTPQASTYEQYF
.,16,TRBD1,TRBV12-3/TRBV12-4,TRBJ2-7,TGTGCCAGCAGCCAACCTTTTCGGACAGGGCCTTACGAGCAGTACTTC,CASSQPFRTGPYEQYF
many,16,TRBD2,TRBV20-1,TRBJ2-7,TGCAGTGCTCCTCCCGCGACTAGCGGGAAAGCCTACGAGCAGTACTTC,CSAPPATSGKAYEQYF